This is a list of T cell receptor beta chains from one sample in a study of OX40 agonist ivuxolimab in advanced cancers. Sequencing was performed with immunoSEQ multiplex PCR; in TCRdb, only in-frame clones are kept and a portion is missing. The sample lists tens of thousands of clones, about 80% occurring once. Sequencing was performed on CD4+ or CD8+ T cells sorted from blood, taken in a trial of the OX40 agonist ivuxolimab. These TCRs come from an adult with an advanced solid tumor such as melanoma, head and neck, liver or kidney cancer. Both conserved end residues are trimmed from each CDR3.

CDR3	V	J
ATWGGTNEKLF	TRBV7-3	TRBJ1-4
ASSRRVGLRSTDTQY	TRBV19	TRBJ2-3
ASSYIQETQY	TRBV7-2	TRBJ2-5
ASSVRLRETQY	TRBV2	TRBJ2-5
ASRNVGQGMAEAF	TRBV6-6	TRBJ1-1
ASRLTSGGELF	TRBV6-1	TRBJ2-2
ASSLYGEGTSKGPQH	TRBV27	TRBJ1-5
ASSRDPGNTIY	TRBV7-3	TRBJ1-3
ASRLNSAWSKGTDTQY	TRBV12-2	TRBJ2-3
ASSGGQISANTGELF	TRBV5-4	TRBJ2-2
SVEEGGTDGYT	TRBV29-1	TRBJ1-2
ASSLYRGTPYGYT	TRBV28	TRBJ1-2
ASSQTDTDLNEQF	TRBV7-9	TRBJ2-1
ASSIEGGWKY	TRBV19	TRBJ2-4
ASSPGQSNEKLF	TRBV18	TRBJ1-4